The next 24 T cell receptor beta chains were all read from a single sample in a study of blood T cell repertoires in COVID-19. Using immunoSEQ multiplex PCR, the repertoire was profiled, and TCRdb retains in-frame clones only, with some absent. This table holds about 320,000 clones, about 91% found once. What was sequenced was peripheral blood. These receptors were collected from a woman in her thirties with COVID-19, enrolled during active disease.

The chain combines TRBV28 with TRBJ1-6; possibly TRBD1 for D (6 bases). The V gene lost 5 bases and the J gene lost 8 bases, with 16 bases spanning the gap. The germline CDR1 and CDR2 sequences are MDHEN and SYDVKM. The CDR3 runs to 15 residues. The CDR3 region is CASSIHQGIDSPLHF. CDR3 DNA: TGTGCCAGCAGTATTCACCAGGGGATTGATTCACCCCTCCACTTT.

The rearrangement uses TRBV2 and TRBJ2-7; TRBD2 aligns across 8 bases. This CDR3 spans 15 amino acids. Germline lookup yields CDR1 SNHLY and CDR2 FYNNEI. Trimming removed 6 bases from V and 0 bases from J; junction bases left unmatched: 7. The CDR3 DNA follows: TGTGCCAGCAGCGAACTAGCGGCGAGCTCCTACGAGCAGTACTTC. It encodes CASSELAASSYEQYF.

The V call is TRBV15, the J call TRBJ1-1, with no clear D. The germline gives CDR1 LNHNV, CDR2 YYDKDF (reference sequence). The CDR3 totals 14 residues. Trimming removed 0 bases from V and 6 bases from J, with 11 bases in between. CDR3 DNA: TGTGCCACCAGCAGAGATCGGGTGAGTCCTGAAGCTTTCTTT. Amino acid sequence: CATSRDRVSPEAFF.

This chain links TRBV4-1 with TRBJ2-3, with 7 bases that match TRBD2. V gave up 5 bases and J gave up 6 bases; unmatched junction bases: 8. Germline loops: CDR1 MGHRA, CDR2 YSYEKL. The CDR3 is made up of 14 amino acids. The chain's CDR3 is CASSLLASQDTQYF. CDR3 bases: TGCGCCAGCAGCTTACTAGCGAGCCAGGATACGCAGTATTTT.

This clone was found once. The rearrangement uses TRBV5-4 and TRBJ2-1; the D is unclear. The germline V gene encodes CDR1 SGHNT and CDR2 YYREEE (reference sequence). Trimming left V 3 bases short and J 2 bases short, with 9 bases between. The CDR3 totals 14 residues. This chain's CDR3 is CASSSTSTYNEQFF. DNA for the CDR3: TGTGCCAGCAGCTCTACTTCAACCTACAATGAGCAGTTCTTC.

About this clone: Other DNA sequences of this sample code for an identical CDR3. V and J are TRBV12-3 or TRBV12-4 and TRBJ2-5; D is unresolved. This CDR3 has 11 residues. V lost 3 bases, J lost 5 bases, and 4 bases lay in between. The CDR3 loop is CASSFGETQYF. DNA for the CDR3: TGTGCCAGCAGTTTCGGTGAGACCCAGTACTTC.

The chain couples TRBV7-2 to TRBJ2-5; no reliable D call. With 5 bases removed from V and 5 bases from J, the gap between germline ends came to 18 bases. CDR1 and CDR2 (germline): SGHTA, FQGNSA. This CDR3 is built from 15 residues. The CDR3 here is CASSGDVLVGETQYF. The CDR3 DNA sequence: TGTGCCAGCAGCGGCGACGTACTCGTCGGGGAGACCCAGTACTTC.

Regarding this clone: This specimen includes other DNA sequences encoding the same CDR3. This chain's CDR3 is CASSSRTGSGNTIYF. The CDR3 DNA reads TGTGCCAGCAGCTCCCGGACAGGCTCTGGAAACACCATATATTTT. This chain uses TRBV11-3 with TRBJ1-3; TRBD1 matches at 7 bases. V shed 4 bases and J 0 bases; nucleotides not matched to a gene: 3. The germline V gene encodes CDR1 SGHNT and CDR2 YENEEA. This CDR3 comprises 15 residues.

This CDR3 reads CASSLRLTNTEAFF. DNA for the CDR3: TGTGCCAGCAGCTTGCGGTTAACGAACACTGAAGCTTTCTTT. The chain recombines TRBV11-2 with TRBJ1-1, with D uncertain. V gave up 3 bases and J gave up 1 base, with 9 bases separating them. The germline V gene encodes CDR1 SGHAT and CDR2 FQNNGV. This CDR3 spans 14 amino acids.

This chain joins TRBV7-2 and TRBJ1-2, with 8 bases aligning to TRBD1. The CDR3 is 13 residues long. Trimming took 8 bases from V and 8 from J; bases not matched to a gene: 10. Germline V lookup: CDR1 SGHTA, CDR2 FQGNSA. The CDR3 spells CASGSNRGTGYTF. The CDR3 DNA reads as TGTGCCAGCGGAAGTAACAGGGGGACCGGCTACACCTTC.

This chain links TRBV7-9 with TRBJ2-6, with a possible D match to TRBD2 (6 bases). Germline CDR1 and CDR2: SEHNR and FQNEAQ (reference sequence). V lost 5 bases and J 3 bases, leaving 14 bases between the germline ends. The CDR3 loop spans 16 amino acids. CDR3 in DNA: TGTGCCAGCAGCCGACGGGGAGGAATTGGGGCCAACGTCCTGACTTTC. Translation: CASSRRGGIGANVLTF.

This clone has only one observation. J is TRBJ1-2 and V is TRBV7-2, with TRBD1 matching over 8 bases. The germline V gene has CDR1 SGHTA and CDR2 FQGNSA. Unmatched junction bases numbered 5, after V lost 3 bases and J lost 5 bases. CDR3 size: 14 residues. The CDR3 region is CASSLTGVEYGYTF. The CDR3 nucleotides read TGTGCCAGCAGCTTGACAGGGGTGGAGTATGGCTACACCTTC. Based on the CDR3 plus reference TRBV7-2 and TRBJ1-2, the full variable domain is GAGVSQSPSNKVTEKGKDVELRCDPISGHTALYWYRQSLGQGLEFLIYFQGNSAPDKSGLPSDRFSAERTGGSVSTLTIQRTQQEDSAVYLCASSLTGVEYGYTFGSGTRLTVV.

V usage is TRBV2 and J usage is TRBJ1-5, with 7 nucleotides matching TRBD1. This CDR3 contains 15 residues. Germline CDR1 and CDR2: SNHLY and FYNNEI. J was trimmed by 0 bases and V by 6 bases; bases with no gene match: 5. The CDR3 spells CASSRDSHSNQPQHF. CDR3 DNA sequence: TGTGCCAGCAGCCGGGACAGTCATAGCAATCAGCCCCAGCATTTT.

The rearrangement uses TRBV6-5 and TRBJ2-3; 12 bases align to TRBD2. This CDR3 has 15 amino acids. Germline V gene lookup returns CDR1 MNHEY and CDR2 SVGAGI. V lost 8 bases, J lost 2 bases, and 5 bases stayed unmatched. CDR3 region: CASGGTSGSTDTQYF. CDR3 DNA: TGTGCCAGCGGAGGGACTAGCGGGTCCACAGATACGCAGTATTTT.

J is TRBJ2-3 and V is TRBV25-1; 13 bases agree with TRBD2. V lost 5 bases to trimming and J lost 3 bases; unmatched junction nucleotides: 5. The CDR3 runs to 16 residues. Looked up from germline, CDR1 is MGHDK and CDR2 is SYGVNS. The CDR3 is CASSKLAGGLTDTQYF. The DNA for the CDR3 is TGTGCCAGCAGTAAACTAGCGGGGGGGCTTACAGATACGCAGTATTTT.

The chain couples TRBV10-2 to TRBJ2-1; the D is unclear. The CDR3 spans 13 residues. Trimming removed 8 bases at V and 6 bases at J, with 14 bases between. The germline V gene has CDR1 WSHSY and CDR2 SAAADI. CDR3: CASVDSQVNEQFF. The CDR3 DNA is TGCGCCAGCGTCGATAGTCAGGTCAATGAGCAGTTCTTC.

CDR3: CASSRTATSGGYNEQFF. Written as DNA, the CDR3 is TGTGCCAGCAGCCGTACCGCGACTAGCGGGGGTTACAATGAGCAGTTCTTC. V usage is TRBV7-2 and J usage is TRBJ2-1; 12 positions match TRBD2. The CDR3 contains 17 residues. The V gene end was trimmed by 5 bases and the J gene end by 4 bases; junction bases not matched to a gene: 9. Germline V gene data show CDR1 as SGHTA and CDR2 as FQGNSA.

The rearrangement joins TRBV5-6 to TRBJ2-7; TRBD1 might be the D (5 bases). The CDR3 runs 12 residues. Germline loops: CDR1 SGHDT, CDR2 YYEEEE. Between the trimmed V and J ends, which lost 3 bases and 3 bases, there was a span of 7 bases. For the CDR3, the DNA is TGTGCCAGCAGCTCAGGGAACTACGAGCAGTACGTC. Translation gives CASSSGNYEQYV.

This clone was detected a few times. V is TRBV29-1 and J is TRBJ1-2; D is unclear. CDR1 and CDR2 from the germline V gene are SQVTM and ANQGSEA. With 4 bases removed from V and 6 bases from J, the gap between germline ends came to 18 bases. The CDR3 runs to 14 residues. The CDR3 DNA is TGCAGCGTTGGGGCCCGGACTCTCGGGCATGGCTACACCTTC. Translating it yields CSVGARTLGHGYTF.

The CDR3 here is CASSGGLHQPQHF. CDR3 nucleotides: TGTGCCAGCAGCGGCGGGCTACATCAGCCCCAGCATTTT. V usage is TRBV13 and J usage is TRBJ1-5; D gene unclear. The V end lost 5 bases, the J end lost 5 bases, and 10 bases lay between the germline ends. Looked up from germline, CDR1 is PRHDT and CDR2 is FYEKMQ (reference sequence). The CDR3 loop spans 13 amino acids.

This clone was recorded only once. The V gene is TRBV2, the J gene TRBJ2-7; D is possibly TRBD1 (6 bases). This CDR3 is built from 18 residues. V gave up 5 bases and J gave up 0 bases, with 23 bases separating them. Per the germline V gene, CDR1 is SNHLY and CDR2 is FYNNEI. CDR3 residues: CASSRYRTHRDHSYEQYF. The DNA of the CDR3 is TGTGCCAGCAGTCGATATAGGACGCACAGGGATCACTCCTACGAGCAGTACTTC. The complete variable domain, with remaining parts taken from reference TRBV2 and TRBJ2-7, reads EPEVTQTPSHQVTQMGQEVILRCVPISNHLYFYWYRQILGQKVEFLVSFYNNEISEKSEIFDDQFSVERPDGSNFTLKIRSTKLEDSAMYFCASSRYRTHRDHSYEQYFGPGTRLTVT.

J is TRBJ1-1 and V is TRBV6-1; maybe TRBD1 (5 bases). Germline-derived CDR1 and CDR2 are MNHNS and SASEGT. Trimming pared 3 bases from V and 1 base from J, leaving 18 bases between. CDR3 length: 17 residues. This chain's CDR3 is CASSDDRWGGRNTEAFF. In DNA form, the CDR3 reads TGTGCCAGCAGTGACGACCGATGGGGCGGGAGGAACACTGAAGCTTTCTTT.

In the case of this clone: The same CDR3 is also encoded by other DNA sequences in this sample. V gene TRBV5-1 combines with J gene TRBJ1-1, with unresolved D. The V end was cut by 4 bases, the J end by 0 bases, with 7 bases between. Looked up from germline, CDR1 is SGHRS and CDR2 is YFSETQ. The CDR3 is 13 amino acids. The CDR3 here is CASSPSVNTEAFF. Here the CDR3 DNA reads TGCGCCAGCAGCCCTTCAGTGAACACTGAAGCTTTCTTT.

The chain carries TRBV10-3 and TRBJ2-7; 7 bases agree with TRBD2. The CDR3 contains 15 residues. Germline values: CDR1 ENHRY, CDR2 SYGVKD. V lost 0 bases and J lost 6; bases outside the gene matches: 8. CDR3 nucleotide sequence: TGTGCCATCAGTGAGTCAGGACGGGGGGAGACCGAGCAGTACTTC. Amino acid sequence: CAISESGRGETEQYF.